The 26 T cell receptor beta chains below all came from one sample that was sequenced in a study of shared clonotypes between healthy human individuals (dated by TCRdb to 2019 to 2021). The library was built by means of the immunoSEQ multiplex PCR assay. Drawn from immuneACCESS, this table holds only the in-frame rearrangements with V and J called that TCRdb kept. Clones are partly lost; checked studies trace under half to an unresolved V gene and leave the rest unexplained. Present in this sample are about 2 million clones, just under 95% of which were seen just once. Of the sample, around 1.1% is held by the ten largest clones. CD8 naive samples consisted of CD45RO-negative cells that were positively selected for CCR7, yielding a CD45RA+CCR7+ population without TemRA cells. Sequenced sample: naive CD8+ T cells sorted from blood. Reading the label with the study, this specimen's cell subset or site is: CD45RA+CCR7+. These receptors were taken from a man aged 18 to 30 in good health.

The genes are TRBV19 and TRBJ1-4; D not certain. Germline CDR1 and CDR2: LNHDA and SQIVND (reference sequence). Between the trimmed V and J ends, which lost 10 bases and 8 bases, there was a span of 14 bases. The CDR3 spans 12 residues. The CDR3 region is CATYARKEKLFF. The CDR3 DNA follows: TGTGCCACCTACGCTAGGAAGGAAAAACTGTTTTTT.

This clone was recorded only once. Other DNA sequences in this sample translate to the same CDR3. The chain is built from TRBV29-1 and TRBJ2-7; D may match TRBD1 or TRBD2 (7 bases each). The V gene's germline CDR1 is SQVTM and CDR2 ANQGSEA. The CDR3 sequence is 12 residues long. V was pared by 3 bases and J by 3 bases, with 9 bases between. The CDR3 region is CSVDRGGYEQYF. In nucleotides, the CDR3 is TGCAGCGTTGACAGGGGGGGCTACGAGCAGTACTTC.

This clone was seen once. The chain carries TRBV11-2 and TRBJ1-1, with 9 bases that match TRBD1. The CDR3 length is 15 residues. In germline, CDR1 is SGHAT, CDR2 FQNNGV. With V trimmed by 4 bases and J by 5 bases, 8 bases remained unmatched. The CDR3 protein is CASSSPGQGVTEAFF. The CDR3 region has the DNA TGTGCCAGCAGCTCACCGGGACAGGGTGTAACTGAAGCTTTCTTT.

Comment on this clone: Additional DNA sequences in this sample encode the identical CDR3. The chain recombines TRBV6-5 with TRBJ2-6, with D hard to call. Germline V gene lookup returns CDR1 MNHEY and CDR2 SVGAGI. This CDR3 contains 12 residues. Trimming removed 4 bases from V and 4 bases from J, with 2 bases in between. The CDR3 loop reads CASSSGANVLTF. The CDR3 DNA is TGTGCCAGCAGTTCAGGGGCCAACGTCCTGACTTTC.

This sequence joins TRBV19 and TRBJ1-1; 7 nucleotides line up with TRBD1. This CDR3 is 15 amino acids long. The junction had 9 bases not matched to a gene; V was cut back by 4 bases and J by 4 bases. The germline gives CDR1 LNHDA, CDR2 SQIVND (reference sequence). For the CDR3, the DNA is TGTGCCAGTAGTACCCGCTCAGGGGGTTTCACTGAAGCTTTCTTT. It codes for CASSTRSGGFTEAFF.

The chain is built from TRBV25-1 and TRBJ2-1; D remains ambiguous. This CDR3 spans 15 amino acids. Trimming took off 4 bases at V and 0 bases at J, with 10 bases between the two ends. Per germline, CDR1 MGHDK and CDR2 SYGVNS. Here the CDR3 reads CASSVAYSSYNEQFF. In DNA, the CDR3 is TGTGCCAGCAGTGTGGCATACAGCTCCTACAATGAGCAGTTCTTC.

This chain's CDR3 is CASSLSIPSAYNEQFF. The CDR3 DNA sequence: TGTGCCAGCAGTTTATCGATCCCTTCCGCCTACAATGAGCAGTTCTTC. The genes are TRBV27 and TRBJ2-1; no clear D gene. The CDR3 runs 16 residues. Germline lookup yields CDR1 MNHEY and CDR2 SMNVEV (reference sequence). V was pared by 0 bases and J by 2 bases, with 11 bases between.

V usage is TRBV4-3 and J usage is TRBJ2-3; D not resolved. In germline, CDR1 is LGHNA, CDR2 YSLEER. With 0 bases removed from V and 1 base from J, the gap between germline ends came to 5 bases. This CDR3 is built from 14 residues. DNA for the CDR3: TGCGCCAGCAGCCAAGATGGGCGCACAGATACGCAGTATTTT. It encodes CASSQDGRTDTQYF.

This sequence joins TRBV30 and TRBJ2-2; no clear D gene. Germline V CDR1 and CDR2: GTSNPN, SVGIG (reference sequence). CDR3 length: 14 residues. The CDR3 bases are TGTGCTCGGACCCCCGCTATTAACACCGGGGAGCTGTTTTTT. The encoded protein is CARTPAINTGELFF.

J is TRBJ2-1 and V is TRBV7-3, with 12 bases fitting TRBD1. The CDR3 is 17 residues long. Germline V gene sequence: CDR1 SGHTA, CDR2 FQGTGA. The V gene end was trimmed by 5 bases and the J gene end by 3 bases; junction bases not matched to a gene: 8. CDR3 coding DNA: TGTGCCAGCAGCCCCTACGGGGACAGGGGGCTCTACAATGAGCAGTTCTTC. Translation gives CASSPYGDRGLYNEQFF. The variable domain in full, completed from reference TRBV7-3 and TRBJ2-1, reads GAGVSQTPSNKVTEKGKYVELRCDPISGHTALYWYRQSLGQGPEFLIYFQGTGAADDSGLPNDRFFAVRPEGSVSTLKIQRTERGDSAVYLCASSPYGDRGLYNEQFFGPGTRLTVL.

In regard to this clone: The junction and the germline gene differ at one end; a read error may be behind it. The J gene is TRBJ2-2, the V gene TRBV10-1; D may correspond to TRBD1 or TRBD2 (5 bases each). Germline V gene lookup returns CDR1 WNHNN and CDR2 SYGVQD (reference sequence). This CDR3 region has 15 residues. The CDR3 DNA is TGCGCCAGCAGTGAGTCGAGTATTGGGACCGGAGAGCTGTTTTTT. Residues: CASSESSIGTGELFF.

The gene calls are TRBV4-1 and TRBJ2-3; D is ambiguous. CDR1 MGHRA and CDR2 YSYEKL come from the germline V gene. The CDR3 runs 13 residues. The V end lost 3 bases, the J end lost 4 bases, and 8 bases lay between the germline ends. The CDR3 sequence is CASSHAGADTQYF. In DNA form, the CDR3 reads TGCGCCAGCAGCCATGCTGGAGCAGATACGCAGTATTTT.

The DNA of the CDR3 is TGTGCCAGCAGCGCCTATGGACAGGGGACCGGGGAGCTGTTTTTT. This gives the protein CASSAYGQGTGELFF. The rearrangement uses TRBV9 and TRBJ2-2, with TRBD1 matching 9 bases. Looked up from germline, CDR1 is SGDLS and CDR2 is YYNGEE. V was pared by 3 bases and J by 5 bases, with 5 bases of the junction left unmatched. This CDR3 is 15 amino acids long.

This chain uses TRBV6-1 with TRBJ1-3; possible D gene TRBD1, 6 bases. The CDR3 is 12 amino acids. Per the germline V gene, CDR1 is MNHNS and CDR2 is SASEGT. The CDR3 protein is CGEGDPGNTIYF. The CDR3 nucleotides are TGTGGGGAGGGGGATCCTGGAAACACCATATATTTT.

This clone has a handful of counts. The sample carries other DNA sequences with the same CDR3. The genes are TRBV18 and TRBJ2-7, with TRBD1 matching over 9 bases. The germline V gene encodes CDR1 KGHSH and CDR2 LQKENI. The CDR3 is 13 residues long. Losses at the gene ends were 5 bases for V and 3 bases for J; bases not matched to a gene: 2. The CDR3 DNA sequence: TGTGCCAGCTCATGGGACAGGGACTACGAGCAGTACTTC. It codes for CASSWDRDYEQYF.

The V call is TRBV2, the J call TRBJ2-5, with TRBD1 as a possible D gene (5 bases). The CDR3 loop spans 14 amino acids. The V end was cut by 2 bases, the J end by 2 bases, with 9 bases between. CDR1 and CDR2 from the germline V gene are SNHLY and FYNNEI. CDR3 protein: CASSERGRQETQYF. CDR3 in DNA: TGTGCCAGCAGTGAAAGGGGCCGACAAGAGACCCAGTACTTC. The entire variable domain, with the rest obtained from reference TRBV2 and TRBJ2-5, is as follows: EPEVTQTPSHQVTQMGQEVILRCVPISNHLYFYWYRQILGQKVEFLVSFYNNEISEKSEIFDDQFSVERPDGSNFTLKIRSTKLEDSAMYFCASSERGRQETQYFGPGTRLLVL.

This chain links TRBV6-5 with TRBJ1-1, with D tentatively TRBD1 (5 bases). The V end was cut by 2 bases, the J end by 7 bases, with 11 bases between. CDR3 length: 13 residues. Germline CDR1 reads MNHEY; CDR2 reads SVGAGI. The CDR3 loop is CASSYAGQFEAFF. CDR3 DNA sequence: TGTGCCAGCAGTTACGCCGGACAATTTGAAGCTTTCTTT.

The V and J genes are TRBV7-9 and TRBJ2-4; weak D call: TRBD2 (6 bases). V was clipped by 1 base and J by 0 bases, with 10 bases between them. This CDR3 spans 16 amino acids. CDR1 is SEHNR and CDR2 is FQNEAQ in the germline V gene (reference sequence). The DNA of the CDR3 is TGTGCCAGCAGCTTAGAAGACGGGGGAGCCAAAAACATTCAGTACTTC. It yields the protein CASSLEDGGAKNIQYF.

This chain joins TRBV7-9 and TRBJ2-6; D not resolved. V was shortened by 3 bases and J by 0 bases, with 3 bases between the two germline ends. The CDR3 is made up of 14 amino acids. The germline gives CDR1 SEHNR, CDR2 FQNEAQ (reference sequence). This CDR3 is CASSLISGANVLTF. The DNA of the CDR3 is TGTGCCAGCAGCTTGATCTCTGGGGCCAACGTCCTGACTTTC. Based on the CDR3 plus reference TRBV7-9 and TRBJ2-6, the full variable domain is DTGVSQNPRHKITKRGQNVTFRCDPISEHNRLYWYRQTLGQGPEFLTYFQNEAQLEKSRLLSDRFSAERPKGSFSTLEIQRTEQGDSAMYLCASSLISGANVLTFGAGSRLTVL.

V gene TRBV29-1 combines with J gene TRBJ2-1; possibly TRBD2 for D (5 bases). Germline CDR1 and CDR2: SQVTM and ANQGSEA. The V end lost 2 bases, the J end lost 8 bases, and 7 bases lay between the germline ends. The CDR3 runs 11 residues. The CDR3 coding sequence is TGCAGCGTTGAAACGAGGGATGAGCAGTTCTTC. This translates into CSVETRDEQFF.

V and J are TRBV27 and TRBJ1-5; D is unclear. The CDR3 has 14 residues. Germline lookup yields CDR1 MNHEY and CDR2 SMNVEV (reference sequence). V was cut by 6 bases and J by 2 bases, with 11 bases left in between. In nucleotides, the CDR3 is TGTGCCAGCAGGCCCGGACTCGGCAATCAGCCCCAGCATTTT. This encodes CASRPGLGNQPQHF.

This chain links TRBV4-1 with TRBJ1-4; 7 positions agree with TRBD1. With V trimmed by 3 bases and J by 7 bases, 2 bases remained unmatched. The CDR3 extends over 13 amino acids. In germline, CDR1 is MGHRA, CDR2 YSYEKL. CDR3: CASSHTGVEKLFF. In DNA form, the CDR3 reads TGCGCCAGCAGCCATACAGGGGTTGAAAAACTGTTTTTT.

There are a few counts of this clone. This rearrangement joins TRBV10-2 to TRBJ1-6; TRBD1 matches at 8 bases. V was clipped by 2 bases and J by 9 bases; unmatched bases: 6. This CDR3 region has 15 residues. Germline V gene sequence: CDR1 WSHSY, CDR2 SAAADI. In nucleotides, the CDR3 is TGCGCCAGCAGTGAGCCCACAGGGGGTAGTTCACCCCTCCACTTT. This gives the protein CASSEPTGGSSPLHF.

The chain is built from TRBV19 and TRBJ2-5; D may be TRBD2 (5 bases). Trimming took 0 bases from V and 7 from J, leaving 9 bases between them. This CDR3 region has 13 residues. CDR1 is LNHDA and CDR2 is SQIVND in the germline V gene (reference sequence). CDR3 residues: CASSIDLEGTQYF. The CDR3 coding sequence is TGTGCCAGTAGTATAGATCTCGAGGGGACCCAGTACTTC.

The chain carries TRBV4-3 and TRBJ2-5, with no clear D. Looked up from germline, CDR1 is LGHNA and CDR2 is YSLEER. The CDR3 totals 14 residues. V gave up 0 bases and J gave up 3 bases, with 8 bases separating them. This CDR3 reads CASSQDLYEETQYF. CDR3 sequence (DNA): TGCGCCAGCAGCCAAGATCTTTACGAAGAGACCCAGTACTTC.

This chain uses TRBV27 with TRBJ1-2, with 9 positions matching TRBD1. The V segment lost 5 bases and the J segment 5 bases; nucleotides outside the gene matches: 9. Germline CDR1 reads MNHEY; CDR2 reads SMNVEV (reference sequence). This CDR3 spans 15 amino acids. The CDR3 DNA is TGTGCCAGCAGTATTACAGGGGGCGGCGGTTATGGCTACACCTTC. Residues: CASSITGGGGYGYTF.